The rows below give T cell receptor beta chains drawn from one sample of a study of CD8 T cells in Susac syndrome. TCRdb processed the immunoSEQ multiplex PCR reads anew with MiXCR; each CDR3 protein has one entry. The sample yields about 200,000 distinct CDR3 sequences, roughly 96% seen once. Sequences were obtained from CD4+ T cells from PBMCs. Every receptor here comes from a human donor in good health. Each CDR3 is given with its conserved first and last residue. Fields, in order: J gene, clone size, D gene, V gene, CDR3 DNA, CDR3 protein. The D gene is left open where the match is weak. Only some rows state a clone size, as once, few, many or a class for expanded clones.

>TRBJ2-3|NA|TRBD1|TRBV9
TGTGCCAGCACTGGACAGGCCGCCACAGATACGCAGTATTTT
CASTGQAATDTQYF
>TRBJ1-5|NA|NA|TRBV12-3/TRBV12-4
TGTGCCAGCAGTTCCCATCAGCCCCAGCATTTT
CASSSHQPQHF
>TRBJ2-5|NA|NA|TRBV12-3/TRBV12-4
TGTGCCAGCAGTTTTAGCTTACTCGAGACCCAGTACTTC
CASSFSLLETQYF
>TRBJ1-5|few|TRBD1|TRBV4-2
TGTGCCAGCAGCCCAGGACAGGGGCGAAGTCAGCCCCAGCATTTT
CASSPGQGRSQPQHF
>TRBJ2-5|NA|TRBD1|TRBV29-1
TGCAGCGGGAGACAGGGGAAAGAGACCCAGTACTTC
CSGRQGKETQYF
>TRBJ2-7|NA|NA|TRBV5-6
TGTGCCAGCAGCCAACGGGAGAGGGGTTCCTACGAGCAGTACTTC
CASSQRERGSYEQYF
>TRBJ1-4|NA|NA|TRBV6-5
TGTGCCAGCAGTTACTCGATGGAAAAACTGTTTTTT
CASSYSMEKLFF
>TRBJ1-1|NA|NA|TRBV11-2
TGTGCCAGCAGCACGGAACGAAGCACTGAAGCTTTCTTT
CASSTERSTEAFF
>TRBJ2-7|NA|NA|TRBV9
TGTGCCAGCAGCGGGGGGGCGGCCGCCTACGAGCAGTACTTC
CASSGGAAAYEQYF
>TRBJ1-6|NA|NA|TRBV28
TGTGCCAGCAGTTTATCTGGCTATTCACCCCTCCACTTT
CASSLSGYSPLHF
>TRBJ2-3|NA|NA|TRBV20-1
TGCAGTGCTAGAAGTGGAGGGACAGATACGCAGTATTTT
CSARSGGTDTQYF
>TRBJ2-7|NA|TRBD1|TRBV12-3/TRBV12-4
TGTGCCAGCAGTCCATGGACAGGGGGCATCGGGGAGCAGTACTTC
CASSPWTGGIGEQYF
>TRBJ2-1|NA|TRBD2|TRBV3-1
TGTGCCAGCAGCCAAGATCTGCTAGCGGGAGGGCGTAATGAGCAGTTCTTC
CASSQDLLAGGRNEQFF
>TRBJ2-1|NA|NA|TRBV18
TGTGCCAGCTCACCACGCCCCTCGGACAATGAGCAGTTCTTC
CASSPRPSDNEQFF
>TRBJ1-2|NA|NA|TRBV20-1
TGCAGTGCGAACGGGGAGGGCAGTAACTATGGCTACACCTTC
CSANGEGSNYGYTF
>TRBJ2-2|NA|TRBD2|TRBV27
TGTGCCAGCAGTTTATTACTAGCGGTGAAAACCGGGGAGCTGTTTTTT
CASSLLLAVKTGELFF
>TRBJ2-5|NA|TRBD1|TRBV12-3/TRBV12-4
TGTGCCAGCAGCGAGACGGGACAGGGGGGAGAGACCCAGTACTTC
CASSETGQGGETQYF